The clone carrying this TCR beta chain was picked up a small number of times. The antigen is not known. This sample stems from a study of identical twins' blood T cells. Findings and limits, study-wide: Even for out-of-frame TCRbeta, twins reportedly shared V gene usage much more than unrelated donors.

Germline V lookup: CDR1 SQVTM, CDR2 ANQGSEA. Trimming removed 6 bases from V and 3 bases from J, with 12 bases in between. CDR3 length equals 13 residues. Both ends of each TCR cDNA library bore sample-specific barcodes. In the original analysis: Each library had 2.2 to 3.6 million CDR3 reads and about 90,000 to nearly 550,000 clonotypes. From the 5' RACE reads, TCRdb called clonotypes with MiXCR, one entry per CDR3 protein. The V and J calls, along with clone size, are taken from TCRdb and not from the paper's own processing. The table shows around 380,000 distinct CDR3 sequences, with 25% to 35% occurring only once. The donors were healthy female monozygous twins, three pairs in total.

The sample taken for sequencing was PBMCs. The chain joins TRBV29-1 to TRBJ1-5; D remains unclear. The TCR comes from a woman aged 18-55 years in good health. The DNA of the CDR3 is TGCAGCGTGACGGGCGGCGCCAATCAGCCCCAGCATTTT. As protein: CSVTGGANQPQHF.